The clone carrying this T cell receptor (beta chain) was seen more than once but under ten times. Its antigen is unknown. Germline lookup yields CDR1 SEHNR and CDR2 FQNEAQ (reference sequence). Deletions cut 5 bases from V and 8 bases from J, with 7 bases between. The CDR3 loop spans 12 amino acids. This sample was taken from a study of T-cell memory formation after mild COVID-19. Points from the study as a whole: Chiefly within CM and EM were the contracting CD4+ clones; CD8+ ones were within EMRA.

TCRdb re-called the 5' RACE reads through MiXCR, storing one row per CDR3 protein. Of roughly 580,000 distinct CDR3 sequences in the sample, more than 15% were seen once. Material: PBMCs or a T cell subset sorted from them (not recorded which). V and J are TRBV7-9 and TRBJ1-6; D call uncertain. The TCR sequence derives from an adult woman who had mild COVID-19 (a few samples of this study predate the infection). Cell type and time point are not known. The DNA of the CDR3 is TGTGCCAGCAGCACACCCGATTCACCCCTCCACTTT. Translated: CASSTPDSPLHF.